These 7 T cell receptor beta chains were sequenced from one sample in a study of shared clonotypes between healthy human individuals. The naive CD8 population came from CD45RO-negative cells selected for CCR7, without terminally differentiated effector memory CD45RA+ cells. Clones were sequenced by immunoSEQ multiplex PCR, and TCRdb holds only the in-frame ones, with some missing. The table records approximately 2,200,000 clones, about 92% of them present only once. Source material: naive CD8+ T cells from PBMCs. These receptors all come from a man aged 18 to 30 in good health. Some clones in this sample may be carry-over from other donors' samples.

The chain joins TRBV6-6 to TRBJ2-7, with D possibly being TRBD2 (5 bases). CDR1 and CDR2 (germline): MNHNY, SVGAGI (reference sequence). The CDR3 is made up of 12 amino acids. Trimming stripped 7 bases from V and 2 bases from J, with 9 bases between. This chain's CDR3 is CASTAAAYEQYF. The CDR3 DNA reads TGTGCCAGCACGGCAGCGGCCTACGAGCAGTACTTC.

The chain recombines TRBV15 with TRBJ2-3; D gene unclear. This CDR3 comprises 13 residues. CDR1 is LNHNV, CDR2 YYDKDF, per germline (reference sequence). V shed 6 bases and J shed 3 bases, with 10 bases lying between them. Here the CDR3 reads CATSISATDTQYF. In DNA form, the CDR3 reads TGTGCCACCAGTATATCCGCGACAGATACGCAGTATTTT.

This chain uses TRBV28 with TRBJ2-7, with TRBD1 identical over 9 bases. J was trimmed by 1 base and V by 7 bases; bases with no gene match: 14. In germline, CDR1 is MDHEN, CDR2 SYDVKM. CDR3 length: 17 residues. The CDR3 region is CASNRDRVRDRSYEQYF. In DNA, the CDR3 is TGTGCCAGCAACCGGGACAGGGTGCGGGACAGGTCCTACGAGCAGTACTTC.

This clone was seen more than once but under ten times. V gene TRBV4-1 combines with J gene TRBJ1-2, with 8 bases aligning to TRBD1. V lost 5 bases and J lost 4; bases outside the gene matches: 3. Germline V gene sequence: CDR1 MGHRA, CDR2 YSYEKL. The CDR3 has 13 residues. This CDR3 reads CASSRDRSYGYTF. The CDR3 coding sequence is TGCGCCAGCAGCAGGGACAGGAGCTATGGCTACACCTTC.

This chain joins TRBV28 and TRBJ2-1; no clear D. Germline CDR1 and CDR2: MDHEN and SYDVKM. V dropped 5 bases and J dropped 10 bases, with 9 bases sitting between them. This CDR3 contains 11 residues. CDR3 in amino acids: CASSPGSEQFF. The DNA for the CDR3 is TGTGCCAGCAGTCCCGGTAGCGAGCAGTTCTTC. The full variable domain, in which reference TRBV28 and TRBJ2-1 provide the parts outside the CDR3, is DVKVTQSSRYLVKRTGEKVFLECVQDMDHENMFWYRQDPGLGLRLIYFSYDVKMKEKGDIPEGYSVSREKKERFSLILESASTNQTSMYLCASSPGSEQFFGPGTRLTVL.

Regarding this clone: Other DNA sequences in this sample translate to the same CDR3. The rearrangement uses TRBV6-5 and TRBJ1-1, with D perhaps matching TRBD1 (5 bases). The V end was cut by 2 bases, the J end by 0 bases, with 10 bases between. CDR1 MNHEY and CDR2 SVGAGI come from the germline V gene. This CDR3 has 15 residues. The CDR3 loop reads CASSYREGLNTEAFF. In nucleotides, the CDR3 is TGTGCCAGCAGTTACAGGGAGGGACTGAACACTGAAGCTTTCTTT.

This chain's CDR3 is CASSWSGGGYNEQFF. CDR3 coding DNA: TGTGCCAGCAGTTGGAGCGGGGGGGGTTACAATGAGCAGTTCTTC. The chain combines TRBV27 with TRBJ2-1, with TRBD2 matching over 10 bases. The CDR3 totals 15 residues. With V trimmed by 4 bases and J by 4 bases, 4 bases remained unmatched. Germline V gene data show CDR1 as MNHEY and CDR2 as SMNVEV (reference sequence).